This T cell receptor beta chain was sequenced for a study of shared clonotypes between healthy human individuals. Adult donors, all healthy and HIV-negative, had no recent acute infections or vaccinations. Trimming removed 1 base at V and 2 bases at J, with 14 bases between. This CDR3 has 16 residues. Germline CDR1 reads SGHRS; CDR2 reads YFSETQ. Splitting of each subset's genomic DNA was done evenly across several immunoSEQ plates. Replicate sorted-subset PCRs were loaded with around 220 ng DNA, 29,000 or so T cell genomes. The assay was immunoSEQ multiplex PCR, and TCRdb's table has in-frame clones only and misses some. This table holds about 1.1 million clones, 75% to 85% found once.

V gene TRBV5-1 combines with J gene TRBJ2-3, with D perhaps TRBD2 (5 bases). Sequenced sample: memory CD4+ T cells from PBMCs. Noted subset: CD45RA-negative fraction. The receptor was isolated from a man between 18 and 35 years old in good health. Some clones in this sample may be carry-over from other donors' samples. CDR3 DNA sequence: TGCGCCAGCAGCTTGCCGGGATCTTACGACACAGATACGCAGTATTTT. Amino acids: CASSLPGSYDTDTQYF. The full variable domain, in which reference TRBV5-1 and TRBJ2-3 provide the parts outside the CDR3, is KAGVTQTPRYLIKTRGQQVTLSCSPISGHRSVSWYQQTPGQGLQFLFEYFSETQRNKGNFPGRFSGRQFSNSRSEMNVSTLELGDSALYLCASSLPGSYDTDTQYFGPGTRLTVL.